These 15 T cell receptor beta chains originate from one sample sequenced in a study of shared clonotypes between healthy human individuals. Sequencing used immunoSEQ multiplex PCR; TCRdb keeps in-frame clones, though not all of them. The sample includes millions of clones, 85% to 95% of them seen just once. Sequencing was carried out using naive CD4+ T cells from PBMCs. As for subset: CD45RA+ positively selected. The receptors come from a man aged 18 to 30 in good health. Some clones in this sample may be carry-over from other donors' samples.

V is TRBV19 and J is TRBJ1-5, with TRBD1 matching over 7 bases. The CDR3 runs to 15 residues. V lost 5 bases, J lost 7 bases, and 11 bases stayed unmatched. The V gene's germline CDR1 is LNHDA and CDR2 SQIVND (reference sequence). The CDR3 spells CASSREGAARQPQHF. Written as DNA, the CDR3 is TGTGCCAGTAGTCGCGAGGGGGCGGCGAGGCAGCCCCAGCATTTT.

The J gene is TRBJ2-3, the V gene TRBV5-4; D unclear. The CDR3 has 15 amino acids. Deletions cut 0 bases from V and 0 bases from J, with 8 bases between. The V gene's germline CDR1 is SGHNT and CDR2 YYREEE (reference sequence). The CDR3 here is CASSLEAASTDTQYF. The DNA for the CDR3 is TGTGCCAGCAGCTTGGAGGCGGCCAGCACAGATACGCAGTATTTT.

The count of this clone is one. The chain joins TRBV2 to TRBJ2-1, with D perhaps matching TRBD1 (6 bases). The CDR3 is 14 amino acids. The V end was cut by 7 bases, the J end by 6 bases, with 16 bases between. From germline, CDR1 is SNHLY and CDR2 FYNNEI. Here the CDR3 reads CASIVFLQGNEQFF. Here the CDR3 DNA reads TGTGCCAGCATCGTTTTTTTACAGGGCAATGAGCAGTTCTTC.

J is TRBJ2-2 and V is TRBV25-1; possibly TRBD1 or TRBD2 for D (5 bases each). Germline CDR1 MGHDK, CDR2 SYGVNS. The CDR3 loop spans 16 amino acids. The germline V and J ends were trimmed by 1 base and 5 bases, with 14 bases remaining between them. The CDR3 coding sequence is TGTGCCAGCAGTGAATCGGGACGCACGGGGACCGGGGAGCTGTTTTTT. This codes for CASSESGRTGTGELFF.

The chain combines TRBV7-2 with TRBJ2-1; D remains unclear. CDR3 length: 14 residues. The V end lost 5 bases, the J end lost 5 bases, and 13 bases lay between the germline ends. Germline-derived CDR1 and CDR2 are SGHTA and FQGNSA. CDR3 coding DNA: TGTGCCAGCAGCGCCCGCCGGTGGGACAATGAGCAGTTCTTC. Amino acids: CASSARRWDNEQFF. The whole variable domain, filled in from reference TRBV7-2 and TRBJ2-1, reads GAGVSQSPSNKVTEKGKDVELRCDPISGHTALYWYRQSLGQGLEFLIYFQGNSAPDKSGLPSDRFSAERTGGSVSTLTIQRTQQEDSAVYLCASSARRWDNEQFFGPGTRLTVL.

The V call is TRBV6-1, the J call TRBJ2-2; 8 bases line up with TRBD2. CDR3 length equals 15 residues. Trimming cost V 6 bases and J 1 base; bases outside gene matches: 4. Germline V lookup: CDR1 MNHNS, CDR2 SASEGT. The CDR3 nucleotides read TGTGCCAGCAGAGAGCGGGAGAGGAACACCGGGGAGCTGTTTTTT. It codes for CASRERERNTGELFF.

In regard to this clone: The same CDR3 can be traced to other DNA sequences in this sample. The chain employs TRBV5-1 and TRBJ2-7; TRBD1 aligns across 9 bases. Germline-derived CDR1 and CDR2 are SGHRS and YFSETQ. CDR3 length: 14 residues. V shed 2 bases, J shed 3 bases, and the junction held 3 bases outside the gene matches. DNA for the CDR3: TGCGCCAGCAGCTTAGGGACAGGGATCTACGAGCAGTACTTC. This encodes CASSLGTGIYEQYF.

This sequence joins TRBV6-1 and TRBJ2-7; the D gene could be TRBD1 or TRBD2 (5 bases each). The germline CDR1 and CDR2 sequences are MNHNS and SASEGT. V shed 4 bases and J shed 3 bases, with 16 bases lying between them. The CDR3 totals 15 residues. The CDR3 reads CASSVPGAKDYEQYF. The CDR3 bases are TGTGCCAGCAGTGTTCCCGGGGCTAAGGACTACGAGCAGTACTTC.

This rearrangement joins TRBV6-1 to TRBJ1-2; 8 positions match TRBD1. This CDR3 region has 13 residues. Germline V gene lookup returns CDR1 MNHNS and CDR2 SASEGT. V was pared by 6 bases and J by 3 bases, with 3 bases of the junction left unmatched. This chain's CDR3 is CASRVGQDYGYTF. The CDR3 bases are TGTGCCAGCAGGGTGGGACAGGACTATGGCTACACCTTC.

J is TRBJ2-7 and V is TRBV10-2; 9 positions agree with TRBD2. Germline trimming cut 6 bases from V and 1 base from J; bases unmatched to any gene: 7. The germline V gene encodes CDR1 WSHSY and CDR2 SAAADI. This CDR3 contains 15 residues. The CDR3 region has the DNA TGCGCCAGCAGGGGGGTTCTAGCGGGATCCTACGAGCAGTACTTC. Translating gives CASRGVLAGSYEQYF.

The V gene is TRBV6-6, the J gene TRBJ2-1; no clear D gene. This CDR3 has 15 residues. The germline V and J ends were trimmed by 7 bases and 9 bases, with 22 bases remaining between them. CDR1 and CDR2 (germline): MNHNY, SVGAGI (reference sequence). The CDR3 loop is CASTPPGSWPSEQFF. DNA of the CDR3: TGTGCCAGCACCCCCCCCGGTAGCTGGCCTTCTGAGCAGTTCTTC.

This clone was observed once. The genes are TRBV6-1 and TRBJ2-3, with D perhaps being TRBD1 or TRBD2 (6 bases each). The V end was cut by 4 bases, the J end by 2 bases, with 13 bases between. The germline V gene has CDR1 MNHNS and CDR2 SASEGT. The CDR3 spans 15 residues. CDR3 sequence: CASSVSGADTDTQYF. In DNA, the CDR3 is TGTGCCAGCAGTGTATCGGGGGCGGACACAGATACGCAGTATTTT.

This chain joins TRBV6-5 and TRBJ2-1; TRBD2 matches at 14 bases. The CDR3 extends over 15 amino acids. Germline CDR1 MNHEY, CDR2 SVGAGI. V trimming: 4 bases; J trimming: 6 bases; junction bases outside the gene matches: 2. The CDR3 spells CASSSTSGRANEQFF. For the CDR3, the DNA is TGTGCCAGCAGTTCGACTAGCGGGAGGGCCAATGAGCAGTTCTTC.

V is TRBV11-3 and J is TRBJ1-1; perhaps TRBD1 as D (6 bases). V was trimmed by 5 bases and J by 5 bases, leaving 18 bases between them. Per germline, CDR1 SGHNT and CDR2 YENEEA. The CDR3 totals 15 residues. The CDR3 region is CASSQGTGSRTEAFF. CDR3 coding DNA: TGTGCCAGCAGCCAGGGGACGGGGAGTCGGACTGAAGCTTTCTTT.

The genes are TRBV10-2 and TRBJ1-2, with D perhaps TRBD1 (5 bases). The CDR3 spans 14 residues. Germline values: CDR1 WSHSY, CDR2 SAAADI. The V and J ends lost 6 bases and 0 bases respectively, with 11 bases between them. CDR3 sequence: CASRGTGANYGYTF. CDR3 nucleotides: TGCGCCAGCAGGGGAACAGGTGCTAACTATGGCTACACCTTC.